This T cell receptor (beta chain) was identified during a study of blood T cell repertoires in COVID-19. Study-level information: The samples span acute and convalescent COVID-19 from the United States, Italy and Spain.

Under the authors' procedure: Estimated nucleated cell counts came from reference gene primer amplification. Generated by immunoSEQ multiplex PCR, the TCRdb table keeps only in-frame clones and is missing some. V, J and clone size are those of that table, while D and trimming were read from the DNA. The table lists about 95,000 clones, roughly 90% of them singletons. There are 12 residues in the CDR3. CDR1 LGHDT and CDR2 YNNKEL come from the germline V gene (reference sequence). V was clipped by 5 bases and J by 7 bases, with 8 bases between them. The Seattle patients, enrolled during active infection, were followed longitudinally.

The source of this sequence is a man in his 60s with COVID-19, enrolled during active disease. The sequencing input was peripheral blood. The rearrangement joins TRBV3-1 (or the pseudogene TRBV3-2) to TRBJ1-4; D is uncertain. CDR3 amino acids: CASSSRGEKLFF. CDR3 DNA: TGTGCCAGCAGCTCAAGAGGTGAAAAACTGTTTTTT.